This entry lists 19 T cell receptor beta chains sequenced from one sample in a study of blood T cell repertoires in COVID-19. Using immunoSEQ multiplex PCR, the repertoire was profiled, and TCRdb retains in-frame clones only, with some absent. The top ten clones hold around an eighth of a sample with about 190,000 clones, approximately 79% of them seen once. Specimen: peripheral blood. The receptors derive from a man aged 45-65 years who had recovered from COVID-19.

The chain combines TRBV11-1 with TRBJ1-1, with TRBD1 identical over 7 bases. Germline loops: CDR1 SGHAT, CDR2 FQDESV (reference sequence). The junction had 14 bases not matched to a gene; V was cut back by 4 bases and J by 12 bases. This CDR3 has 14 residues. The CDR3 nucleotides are TGTGCCAGCAGCTCCAACAGGGGCCGGAACGTCCCTTTCTTT. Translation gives CASSSNRGRNVPFF. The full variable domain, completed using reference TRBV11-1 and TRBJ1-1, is EAEVAQSPRYKITEKSQAVAFWCDPISGHATLYWYRQILGQGPELLVQFQDESVVDDSQLPKDRFSAERLKGVDSTLKIQPAELGDSAMYLCASSSNRGRNVPFFGQGTRLTVV.

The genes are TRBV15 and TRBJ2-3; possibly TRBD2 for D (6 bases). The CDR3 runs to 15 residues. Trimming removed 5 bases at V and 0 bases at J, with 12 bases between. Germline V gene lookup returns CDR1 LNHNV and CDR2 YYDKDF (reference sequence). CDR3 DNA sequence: TGTGCCACCAGCGCACGGGACTCAAGCACAGATACGCAGTATTTT. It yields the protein CATSARDSSTDTQYF.

The CDR3 DNA is TGTGCCAGCAGCCAAGGGACAGGCAGAATGAACACTGAAGCTTTCTTT. Its protein product is CASSQGTGRMNTEAFF. The chain has TRBV3-1 (or the pseudogene TRBV3-2) and TRBJ1-1; 7 nucleotides line up with TRBD1. The CDR3 contains 16 residues. After removal of 1 base from V and 0 bases from J, the junction contained 5 bases not matched to a gene. Germline V gene sequence: CDR1 LGHDT, CDR2 YNNKEL (reference sequence).

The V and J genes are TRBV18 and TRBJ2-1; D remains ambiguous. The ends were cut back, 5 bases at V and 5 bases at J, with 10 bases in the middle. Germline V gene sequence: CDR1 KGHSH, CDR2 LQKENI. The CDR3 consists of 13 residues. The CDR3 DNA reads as TGTGCCAGCTCAGCCATACGGGACAATGAGCAGTTCTTC. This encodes CASSAIRDNEQFF.

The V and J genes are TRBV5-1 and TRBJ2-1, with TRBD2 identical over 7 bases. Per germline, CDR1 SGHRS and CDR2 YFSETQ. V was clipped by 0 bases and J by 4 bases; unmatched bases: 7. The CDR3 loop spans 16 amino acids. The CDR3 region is CASSLAASGLYNEQFF. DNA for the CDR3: TGCGCCAGCAGCTTGGCAGCTAGCGGCTTATACAATGAGCAGTTCTTC.

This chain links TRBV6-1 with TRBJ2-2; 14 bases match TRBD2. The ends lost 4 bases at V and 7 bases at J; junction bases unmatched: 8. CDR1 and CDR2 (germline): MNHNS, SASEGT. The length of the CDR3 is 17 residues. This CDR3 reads CASSGLGLAGVGGELFF. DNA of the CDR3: TGTGCCAGCAGTGGACTGGGACTAGCGGGAGTAGGCGGGGAGCTGTTTTTT.

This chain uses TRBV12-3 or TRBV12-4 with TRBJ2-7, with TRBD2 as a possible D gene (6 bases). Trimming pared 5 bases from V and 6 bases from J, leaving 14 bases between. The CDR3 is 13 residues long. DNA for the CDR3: TGTGCCAGCAGTCCGGGACTCCATGGCGAGCAGTACTTC. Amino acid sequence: CASSPGLHGEQYF.

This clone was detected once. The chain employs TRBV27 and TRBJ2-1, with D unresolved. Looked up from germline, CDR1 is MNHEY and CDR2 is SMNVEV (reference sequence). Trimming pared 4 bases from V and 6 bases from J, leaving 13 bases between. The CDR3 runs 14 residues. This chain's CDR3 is CASSSLPPGNEQFF. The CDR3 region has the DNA TGTGCCAGCAGTTCCCTTCCCCCGGGCAATGAGCAGTTCTTC.

The CDR3 DNA sequence: TGCGCCAGCAGCTTTAGCGGGAAAGGCAATGAGCAGTTCTTC. It is translated as CASSFSGKGNEQFF. The chain is built from TRBV5-1 and TRBJ2-1; 8 positions agree with TRBD2. The germline gives CDR1 SGHRS, CDR2 YFSETQ. The CDR3 runs 14 residues. The J segment lost 6 bases and the V segment lost 2 bases, leaving 4 bases of the junction unmatched. The full variable domain, completed using reference TRBV5-1 and TRBJ2-1, is KAGVTQTPRYLIKTRGQQVTLSCSPISGHRSVSWYQQTPGQGLQFLFEYFSETQRNKGNFPGRFSGRQFSNSRSEMNVSTLELGDSALYLCASSFSGKGNEQFFGPGTRLTVL.

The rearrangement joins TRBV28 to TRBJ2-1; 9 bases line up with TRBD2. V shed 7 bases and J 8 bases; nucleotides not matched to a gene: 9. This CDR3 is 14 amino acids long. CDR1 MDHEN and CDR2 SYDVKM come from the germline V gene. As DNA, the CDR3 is TGTGCCAGCATTGGTGGGACTAGCAGGGATGAGCAGTTCTTC. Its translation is CASIGGTSRDEQFF. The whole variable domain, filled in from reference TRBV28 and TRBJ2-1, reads DVKVTQSSRYLVKRTGEKVFLECVQDMDHENMFWYRQDPGLGLRLIYFSYDVKMKEKGDIPEGYSVSREKKERFSLILESASTNQTSMYLCASIGGTSRDEQFFGPGTRLTVL.

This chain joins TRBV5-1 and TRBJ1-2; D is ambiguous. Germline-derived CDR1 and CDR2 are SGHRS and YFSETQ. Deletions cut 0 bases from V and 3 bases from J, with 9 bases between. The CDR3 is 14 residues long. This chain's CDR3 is CASSLAAGDYGYTF. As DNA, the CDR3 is TGCGCCAGCAGCTTGGCTGCGGGAGACTATGGCTACACCTTC.

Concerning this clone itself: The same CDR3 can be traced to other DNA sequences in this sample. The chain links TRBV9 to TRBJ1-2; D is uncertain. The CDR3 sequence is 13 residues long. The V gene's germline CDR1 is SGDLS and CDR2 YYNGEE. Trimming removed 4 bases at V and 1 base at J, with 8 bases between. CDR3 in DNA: TGTGCCAGCAGCCCCACTGATAACTATGGCTACACCTTC. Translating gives CASSPTDNYGYTF.

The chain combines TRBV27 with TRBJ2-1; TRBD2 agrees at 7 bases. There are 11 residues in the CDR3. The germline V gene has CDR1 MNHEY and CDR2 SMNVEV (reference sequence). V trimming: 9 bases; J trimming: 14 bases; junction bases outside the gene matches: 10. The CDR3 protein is CASRGDYREFF. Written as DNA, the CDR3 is TGTGCCAGTCGGGGGGACTATAGGGAGTTCTTC.

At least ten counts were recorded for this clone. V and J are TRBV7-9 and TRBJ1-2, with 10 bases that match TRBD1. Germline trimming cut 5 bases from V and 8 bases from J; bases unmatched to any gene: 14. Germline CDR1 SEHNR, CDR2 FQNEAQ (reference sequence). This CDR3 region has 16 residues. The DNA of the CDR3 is TGTGCCAGCAGCGCCGGGACAGGGGTCTCTCTTGGGGGCTACACCTTC. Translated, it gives CASSAGTGVSLGGYTF.

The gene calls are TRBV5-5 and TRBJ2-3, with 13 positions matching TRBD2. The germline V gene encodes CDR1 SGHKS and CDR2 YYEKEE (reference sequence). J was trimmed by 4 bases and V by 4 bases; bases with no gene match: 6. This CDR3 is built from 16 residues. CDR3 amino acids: CASSRILAGGSDTQYF. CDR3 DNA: TGTGCCAGCAGCAGGATACTAGCGGGAGGGTCAGATACGCAGTATTTT.

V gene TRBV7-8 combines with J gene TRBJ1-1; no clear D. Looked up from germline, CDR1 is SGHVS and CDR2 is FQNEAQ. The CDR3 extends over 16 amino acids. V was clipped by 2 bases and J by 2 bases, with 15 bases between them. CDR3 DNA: TGTGCCAGCAGCTTATTTCGGCGGGCCGCAAACACTGAAGCTTTCTTT. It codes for CASSLFRRAANTEAFF.

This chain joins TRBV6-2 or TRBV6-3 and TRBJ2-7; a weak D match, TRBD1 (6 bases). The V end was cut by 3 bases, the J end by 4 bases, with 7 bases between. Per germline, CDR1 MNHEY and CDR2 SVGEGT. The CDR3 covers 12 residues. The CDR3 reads CASSYRGYEQYF. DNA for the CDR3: TGTGCCAGCAGTTATAGGGGGTACGAGCAGTACTTC.

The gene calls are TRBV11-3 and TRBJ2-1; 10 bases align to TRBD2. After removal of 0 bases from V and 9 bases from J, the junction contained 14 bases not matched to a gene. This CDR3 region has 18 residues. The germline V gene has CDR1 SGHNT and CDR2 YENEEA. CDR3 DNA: TGTGCCAGCAGCTTAGAAACCCTAGCTAGCGGGAGAACGGGTGAGCAGTTCTTC. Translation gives CASSLETLASGRTGEQFF.

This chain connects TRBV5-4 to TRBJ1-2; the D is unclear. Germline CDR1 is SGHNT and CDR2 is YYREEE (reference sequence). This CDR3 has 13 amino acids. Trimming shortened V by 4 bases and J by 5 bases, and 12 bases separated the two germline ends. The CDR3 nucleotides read TGTGCCAGCAGCCGGCGGGGAGATTATGGCTACACCTTC. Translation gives CASSRRGDYGYTF. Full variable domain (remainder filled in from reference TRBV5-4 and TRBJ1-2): ETGVTQSPTHLIKTRGQQVTLRCSSQSGHNTVSWYQQALGQGPQFIFQYYREEENGRGNFPPRFSGLQFPNYSSELNVNALELDDSALYLCASSRRGDYGYTFGSGTRLTVV.